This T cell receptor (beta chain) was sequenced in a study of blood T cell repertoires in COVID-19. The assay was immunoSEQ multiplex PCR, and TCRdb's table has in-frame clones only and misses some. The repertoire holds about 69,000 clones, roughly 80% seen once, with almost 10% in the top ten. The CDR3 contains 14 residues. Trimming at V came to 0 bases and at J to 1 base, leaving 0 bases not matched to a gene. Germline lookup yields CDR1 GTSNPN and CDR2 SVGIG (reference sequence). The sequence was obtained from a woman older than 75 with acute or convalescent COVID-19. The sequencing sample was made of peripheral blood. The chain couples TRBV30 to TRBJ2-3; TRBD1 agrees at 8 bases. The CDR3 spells CAWSVDRGTDTQYF. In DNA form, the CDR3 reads TGTGCCTGGAGTGTGGACAGGGGCACAGATACGCAGTATTTT.